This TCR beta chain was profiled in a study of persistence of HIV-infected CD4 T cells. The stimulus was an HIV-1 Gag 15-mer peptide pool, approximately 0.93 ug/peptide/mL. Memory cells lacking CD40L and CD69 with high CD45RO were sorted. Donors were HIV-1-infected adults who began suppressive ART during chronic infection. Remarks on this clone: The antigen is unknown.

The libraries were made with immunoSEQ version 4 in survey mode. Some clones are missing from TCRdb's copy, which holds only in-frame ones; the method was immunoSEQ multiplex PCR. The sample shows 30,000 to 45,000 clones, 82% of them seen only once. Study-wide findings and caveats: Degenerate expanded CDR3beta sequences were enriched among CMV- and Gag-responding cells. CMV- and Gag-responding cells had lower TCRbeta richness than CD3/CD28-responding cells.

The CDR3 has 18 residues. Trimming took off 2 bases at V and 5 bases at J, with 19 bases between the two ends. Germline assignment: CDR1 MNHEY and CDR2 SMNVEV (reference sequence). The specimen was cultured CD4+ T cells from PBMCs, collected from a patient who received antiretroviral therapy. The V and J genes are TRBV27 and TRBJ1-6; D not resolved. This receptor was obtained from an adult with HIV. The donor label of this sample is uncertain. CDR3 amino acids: CASSLEVGLGSNNSPLHF. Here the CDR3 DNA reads TGTGCCAGCAGTTTAGAGGTGGGTTTGGGGTCAAATAATTCACCCCTCCACTTT.